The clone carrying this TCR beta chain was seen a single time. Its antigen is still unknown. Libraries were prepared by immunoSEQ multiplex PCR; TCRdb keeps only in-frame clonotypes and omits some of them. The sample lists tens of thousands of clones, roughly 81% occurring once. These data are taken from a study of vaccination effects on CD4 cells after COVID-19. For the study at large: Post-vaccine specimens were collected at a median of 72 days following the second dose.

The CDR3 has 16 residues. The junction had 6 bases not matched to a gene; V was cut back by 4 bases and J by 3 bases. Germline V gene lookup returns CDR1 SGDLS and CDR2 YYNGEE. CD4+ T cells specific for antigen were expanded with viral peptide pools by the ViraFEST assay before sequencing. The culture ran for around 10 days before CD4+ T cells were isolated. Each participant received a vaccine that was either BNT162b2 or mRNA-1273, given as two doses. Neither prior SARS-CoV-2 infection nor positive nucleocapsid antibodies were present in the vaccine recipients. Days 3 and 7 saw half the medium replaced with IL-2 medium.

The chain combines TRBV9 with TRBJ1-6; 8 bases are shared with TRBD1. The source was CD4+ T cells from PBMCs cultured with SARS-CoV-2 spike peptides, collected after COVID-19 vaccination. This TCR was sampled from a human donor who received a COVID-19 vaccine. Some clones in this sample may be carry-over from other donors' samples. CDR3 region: CASSLGQGDYNSPLHF. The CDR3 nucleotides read TGTGCCAGCAGCCTCGGACAGGGCGACTATAATTCACCCCTCCACTTT. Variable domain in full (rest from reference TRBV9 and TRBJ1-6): DSGVTQTPKHLITATGQRVTLRCSPRSGDLSVYWYQQSLDQGLQFLIQYYNGEERAKGNILERFSAQQFPDLHSELNLSSLELGDSALYFCASSLGQGDYNSPLHFGNGTRLTVT.